This is a list of T cell receptor beta chains from one sample in a study of T cells after yellow fever vaccination. TCRdb ran MiXCR on the 5' RACE reads and lists one entry per CDR3 protein. The table has fewer than 450,000 distinct CDR3 sequences, roughly 7.5% seen once. Sequencing was performed on PBMCs, taken roughly 45 days after the first yellow fever vaccination. These receptors all stem from a man aged 18 to 29 who received the YFV17D yellow fever vaccine. The CDR3 runs from the conserved cysteine through the conserved F or W. The D gene is left open where the match is weak. Size is stated for part of the rows, as once, few or many counts, or as a class when the clone is expanded.

TRBD1	TRBV20-1	TRBJ1-6	13	few	CSATGTGSSPLHF	TGCAGTGCTACCGGGACAGGGAGTTCACCCCTCCACTTT
TRBD2	TRBV11-2	TRBJ2-2	16	few	CASSSSGTSRPGELFF	TGTGCCAGCAGCTCCTCCGGGACTAGCAGACCCGGGGAGCTGTTTTTT
.	TRBV4-1	TRBJ2-1	13	few	CASSRLREGEQFF	TGCGCCAGCAGCCGACTCAGGGAAGGTGAGCAGTTCTTC
.	TRBV27	TRBJ2-5	19	.	CASSLSALRGKRSSETQYF	TGTGCCAGCAGTTTATCAGCTTTGAGGGGGAAAAGGTCATCCGAGACCCAGTACTTC
.	TRBV9	TRBJ2-3	12	few	CASSATGDTQYF	TGTGCCAGCAGCGCGACCGGAGATACGCAGTATTTT
.	TRBV6-5	TRBJ2-7	13	few	CASSYASPDEQYF	TGTGCCAGCAGTTACGCCAGCCCCGACGAGCAGTACTTC
.	TRBV7-2	TRBJ1-4	14	.	CASSFYGTNEKLFF	TGTGCCAGCAGCTTTTATGGCACTAATGAAAAACTGTTTTTT
.	TRBV7-2	TRBJ1-6	16	few	CASSLVVGGMGSPLHF	TGTGCCAGCAGCTTAGTCGTGGGCGGGATGGGTTCACCCCTCCACTTT
.	TRBV28	TRBJ2-1	16	.	CASTYPSNHSYNEQFF	TGTGCCAGCACCTACCCCTCAAATCACTCCTACAATGAGCAGTTCTTC
TRBD1	TRBV4-1	TRBJ1-1	14	once	CASSHLQGGTEAFF	TGCGCCAGCAGCCACCTACAGGGGGGCACTGAAGCTTTCTTT
.	TRBV6-1	TRBJ1-1	14	.	CASSPMGQNTEAFF	TGTGCCAGCAGTCCCATGGGACAAAACACTGAAGCTTTCTTT
.	TRBV9	TRBJ1-1	19	.	CASSVGPGRRGIMNTEAFF	TGTGCCAGCAGCGTAGGGCCAGGCAGGAGGGGGATTATGAACACTGAAGCTTTCTTT
TRBD1	TRBV24-1	TRBJ2-2	16	few	CATSDPGTGNTGELFF	TGTGCCACCAGTGATCCCGGGACAGGGAACACCGGGGAGCTGTTTTTT
.	TRBV4-1	TRBJ2-2	14	many	CASSPLGLAGELFF	TGCGCCAGCAGTCCTCTAGGGTTAGCCGGGGAGCTGTTTTTT
.	TRBV9	TRBJ2-3	15	few	CASSPGTTLTDTQYF	TGTGCCAGCAGCCCCGGGACAACACTGACAGATACGCAGTATTTT
.	TRBV5-5	TRBJ1-1	15	many	CASSLHGSLTTEAFF	TGTGCCAGCAGCTTGCACGGGAGTCTTACTACTGAAGCTTTCTTT
.	TRBV7-8	TRBJ1-2	12	few	CASTPTVNGYTF	TGTGCCAGCACCCCGACAGTAAACGGCTACACCTTC
TRBD1	TRBV5-1	TRBJ2-2	15	few	CASSLAGQGNGELFF	TGCGCCAGCAGCTTGGCGGGACAGGGAAACGGGGAGCTGTTTTTT
.	TRBV20-1	TRBJ1-5	14	few	CSARVSGRSQPQHF	TGCAGTGCTAGAGTGTCGGGTCGCAGTCAGCCCCAGCATTTT
.	TRBV29-1	TRBJ1-1	11	few	CSGDMNTEAFF	TGCAGCGGGGACATGAACACTGAAGCTTTCTTT
.	TRBV12-3/TRBV12-4	TRBJ1-5	13	few	CASSFDTAQPQHF	TGTGCCAGCAGTTTTGACACAGCTCAGCCCCAGCATTTT
.	TRBV10-3	TRBJ2-5	15	few	CAISETYREWETQYF	TGTGCCATCAGTGAGACCTACAGGGAATGGGAGACCCAGTACTTC
TRBD2	TRBV12-3/TRBV12-4	TRBJ2-1	14	few	CASSLGTSGTEQFF	TGTGCCAGCAGTTTGGGGACTAGCGGGACCGAGCAGTTCTTC
TRBD2	TRBV4-3	TRBJ2-1	16	few	CASSHRLAGGPSEQFF	TGCGCCAGCAGCCACCGACTAGCGGGGGGTCCAAGTGAGCAGTTCTTC
.	TRBV12-3/TRBV12-4	TRBJ2-3	15	many	CASSPVRGGTDTQYF	TGTGCCAGCAGCCCTGTGCGGGGTGGTACAGATACGCAGTATTTT
.	TRBV7-9	TRBJ1-5	13	.	CASSPTSNQPQHF	TGTGCCAGCTCACCGACGAGTAATCAGCCCCAGCATTTT
.	TRBV5-1	TRBJ2-5	14	few	CASSLDPPQETQYF	TGCGCCAGCAGCTTGGACCCTCCCCAAGAGACCCAGTACTTC
TRBD2	TRBV7-2	TRBJ2-7	16	.	CASSFLGGVVSYEQYF	TGTGCCAGCAGCTTCCTTGGGGGGGTCGTCTCCTACGAGCAGTACTTC
TRBD1	TRBV5-1	TRBJ2-7	15	few	CASSPSDRDHYEQYF	TGCGCCAGCAGTCCATCCGACAGGGACCACTACGAGCAGTACTTC
TRBD2	TRBV18	TRBJ2-3	17	.	CASSPPGSLAGADTQYF	TGTGCCAGCTCACCACCGGGATCCCTAGCGGGGGCAGATACGCAGTATTTT
.	TRBV19	TRBJ1-2	15	few	CASRYPLSSNYGYTF	TGTGCCAGTAGATATCCCCTTTCCAGTAACTATGGCTACACCTTC
.	TRBV15	TRBJ2-2	12	few	CATSRGTGELFF	TGTGCTACTAGTAGGGGAACCGGGGAGCTGTTTTTT
TRBD2	TRBV5-1	TRBJ2-1	15	many	CASSPIAGGYNEQFF	TGCGCCAGCAGCCCCATAGCGGGGGGCTACAATGAGCAGTTCTTC
.	TRBV27	TRBJ1-1	14	many	CASSPGQANTEAFF	TGTGCCAGCAGTCCGGGACAAGCTAACACTGAAGCTTTCTTT
.	TRBV11-2	TRBJ2-3	12	.	CASRTGGDTQYF	TGTGCCAGCAGGACCGGGGGAGATACGCAGTATTTT
.	TRBV12-5	TRBJ2-3	12	few	CASGSEADTQYF	TGTGCTAGTGGTTCGGAGGCAGATACGCAGTATTTT
.	TRBV5-8	TRBJ1-1	14	.	CASSLPKMNTEAFF	TGTGCCAGCAGCCTGCCCAAGATGAACACTGAAGCTTTCTTT
.	TRBV6-1	TRBJ2-6	15	many	CASGSGVTGANVLTF	TGTGCCAGCGGGTCAGGGGTTACCGGGGCCAACGTCCTGACTTTC
TRBD1	TRBV7-9	TRBJ1-5	17	.	CASSPSGTGKSNQPQHF	TGTGCCAGCAGCCCCTCGGGGACAGGGAAAAGCAATCAGCCCCAGCATTTT
.	TRBV24-1	TRBJ2-3	13	many	CATSEASTDTQYF	TGTGCCACCAGTGAAGCTAGCACAGATACGCAGTATTTT
.	TRBV20-1	TRBJ2-7	11	.	CSARGNGEQYF	TGCAGTGCTAGAGGAAACGGGGAGCAGTACTTC
TRBD2	TRBV12-3/TRBV12-4	TRBJ2-3	16	few	CASYESKRGSTDTQYF	TGTGCCAGTTACGAGTCCAAGCGGGGGAGCACAGATACGCAGTATTTT
.	TRBV20-1	TRBJ1-2	15	.	CSARDGGSPNYGYTF	TGCAGTGCTAGAGATGGTGGCAGCCCTAACTATGGCTACACCTTC
.	TRBV7-2	TRBJ1-2	13	many	CASSLGWNYGYTF	TGTGCCAGCAGCTTAGGATGGAACTATGGCTACACCTTC
TRBD1	TRBV11-2	TRBJ1-3	16	.	CASSFGTGGSGNTIYF	TGTGCCAGCAGCTTCGGGACAGGGGGTTCTGGAAACACCATATATTTT